This TCR beta chain was obtained from a study of blood T cell repertoires in COVID-19. On the study more broadly: From the United States, Italy and Spain came samples of acute and convalescent COVID-19. Sample material is recorded as cDNA or gDNA derived from T cells, B-cell-depleted T cells, or PBMCs.

Germline V gene data show CDR1 as SGHVS and CDR2 as FQNEAQ. The CDR3 is 16 amino acids. V was pared by 5 bases and J by 2 bases, with 7 bases of the junction left unmatched. As processed by the authors: Using reference gene primer amplification, nucleated cell counts were estimated. Profiled with immunoSEQ multiplex PCR; TCRdb holds only in-frame clones, not every one. The V and J calls and clone size come from that table; D and trimming were worked out from the DNA. The profile shows 150,000 to 190,000 clones, approximately 73% of them singletons. Sequenced input: peripheral blood. V and J are TRBV7-8 and TRBJ2-2; TRBD2 matches at 8 bases. The source is a woman older than 75 with acute or convalescent COVID-19. CDR3 residues: CASSPGGVRNTGELFF. CDR3 bases: TGTGCCAGCAGCCCGGGGGGGGTGCGAAACACCGGGGAGCTGTTTTTT.